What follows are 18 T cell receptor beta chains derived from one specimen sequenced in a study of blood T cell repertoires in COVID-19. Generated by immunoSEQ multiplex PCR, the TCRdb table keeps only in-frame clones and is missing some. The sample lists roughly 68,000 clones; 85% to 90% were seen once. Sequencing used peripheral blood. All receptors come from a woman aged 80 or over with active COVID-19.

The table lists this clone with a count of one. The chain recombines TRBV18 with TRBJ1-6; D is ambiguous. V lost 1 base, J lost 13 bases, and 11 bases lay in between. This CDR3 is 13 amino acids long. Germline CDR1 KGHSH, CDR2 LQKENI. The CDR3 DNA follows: TGTGCCAGCTCACCACGGTTAGACTACCCCCTCCACTTT. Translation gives CASSPRLDYPLHF.

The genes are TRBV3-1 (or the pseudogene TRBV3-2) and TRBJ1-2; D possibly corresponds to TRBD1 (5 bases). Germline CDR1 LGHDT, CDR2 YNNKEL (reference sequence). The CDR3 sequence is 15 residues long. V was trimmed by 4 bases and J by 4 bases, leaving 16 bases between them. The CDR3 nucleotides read TGTGCCAGCAGCCTCCAAGGAGGGGACGGCTATGGCTACACCTTC. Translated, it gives CASSLQGGDGYGYTF.

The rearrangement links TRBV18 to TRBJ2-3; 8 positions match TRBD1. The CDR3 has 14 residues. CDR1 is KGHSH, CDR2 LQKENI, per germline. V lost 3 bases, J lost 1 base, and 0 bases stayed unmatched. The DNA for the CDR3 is TGTGCCAGCTCACCGGGACAGGGCACAGATACGCAGTATTTT. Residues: CASSPGQGTDTQYF.

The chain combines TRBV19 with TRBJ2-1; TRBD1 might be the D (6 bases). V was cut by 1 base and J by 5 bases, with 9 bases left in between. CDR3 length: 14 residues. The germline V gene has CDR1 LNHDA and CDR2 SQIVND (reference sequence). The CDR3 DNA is TGTGCCAGTAGTATAGTCTACAGGGACAATGAGCAGTTCTTC. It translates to CASSIVYRDNEQFF. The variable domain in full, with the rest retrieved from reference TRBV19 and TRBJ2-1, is DGGITQSPKYLFRKEGQNVTLSCEQNLNHDAMYWYRQDPGQGLRLIYYSQIVNDFQKGDIAEGYSVSREKKESFPLTVTSAQKNPTAFYLCASSIVYRDNEQFFGPGTRLTVL.

The CDR3 DNA is TGCAGCGTTGAAGATACGGGACTAGCGGGGCCCAATGAGCAGTTCTTC. Protein: CSVEDTGLAGPNEQFF. The rearrangement uses TRBV29-1 and TRBJ2-1, with 13 bases aligning to TRBD2. Looked up from germline, CDR1 is SQVTM and CDR2 is ANQGSEA. The CDR3 loop spans 16 amino acids. Germline trimming cut 0 bases from V and 6 bases from J; bases unmatched to any gene: 5.

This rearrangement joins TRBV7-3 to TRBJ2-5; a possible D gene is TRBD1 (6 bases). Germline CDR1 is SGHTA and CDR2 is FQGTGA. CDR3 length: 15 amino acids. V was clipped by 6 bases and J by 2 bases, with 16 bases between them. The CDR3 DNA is TGTGCCAGCAGTCTGTCCGGGACACCGCAAGAGACCCAGTACTTC. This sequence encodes CASSLSGTPQETQYF.

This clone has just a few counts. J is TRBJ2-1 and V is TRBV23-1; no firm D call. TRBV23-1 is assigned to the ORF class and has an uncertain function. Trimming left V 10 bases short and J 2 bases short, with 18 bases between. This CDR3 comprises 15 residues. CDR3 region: CATPEERNPYNEQFF. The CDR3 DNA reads TGCGCCACCCCCGAAGAGAGGAATCCCTACAATGAGCAGTTCTTC.

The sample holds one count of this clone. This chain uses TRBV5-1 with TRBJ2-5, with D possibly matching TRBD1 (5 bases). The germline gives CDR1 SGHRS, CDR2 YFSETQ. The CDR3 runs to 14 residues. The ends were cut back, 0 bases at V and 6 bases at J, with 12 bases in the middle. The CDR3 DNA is TGCGCCAGCAGCTTGGGGGAAGGGGTCCAGACCCAGTACTTC. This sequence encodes CASSLGEGVQTQYF.

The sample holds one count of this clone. The CDR3 DNA is TGTGCCAGCAGCTTAGTTCCGGGAGGCAGGGCTAGGTCTAATGAAAAACTGTTTTTT. This gives the protein CASSLVPGGRARSNEKLFF. The chain is built from TRBV7-8 and TRBJ1-4, with D possibly TRBD1 on 5 matching bases. V lost 1 base and J 3 bases, leaving 21 bases between the germline ends. In germline, CDR1 is SGHVS, CDR2 FQNEAQ. The CDR3 contains 19 residues.

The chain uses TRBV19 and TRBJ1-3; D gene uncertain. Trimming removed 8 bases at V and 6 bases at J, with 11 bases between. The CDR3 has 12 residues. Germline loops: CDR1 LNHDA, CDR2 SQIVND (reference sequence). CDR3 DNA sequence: TGTGCCAGTGGCCGCGGGGAAAACACCATATATTTT. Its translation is CASGRGENTIYF.

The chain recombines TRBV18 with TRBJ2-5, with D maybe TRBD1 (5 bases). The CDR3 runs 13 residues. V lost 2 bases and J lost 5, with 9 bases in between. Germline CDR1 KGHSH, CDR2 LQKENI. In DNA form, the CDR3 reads TGTGCCAGCTCACCAGGCAGGGTGGAGACCCAGTACTTC. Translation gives CASSPGRVETQYF.

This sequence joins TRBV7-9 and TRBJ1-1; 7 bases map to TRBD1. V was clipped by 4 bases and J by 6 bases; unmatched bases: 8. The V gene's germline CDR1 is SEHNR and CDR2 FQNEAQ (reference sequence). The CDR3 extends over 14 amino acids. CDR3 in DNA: TGTGCCAGCAGCTGGAATCGACAGGGCGCTGAAGCTTTCTTT. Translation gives CASSWNRQGAEAFF.

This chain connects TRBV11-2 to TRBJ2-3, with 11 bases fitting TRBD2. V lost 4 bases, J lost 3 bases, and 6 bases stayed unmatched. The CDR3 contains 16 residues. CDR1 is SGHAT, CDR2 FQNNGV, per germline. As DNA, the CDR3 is TGTGCCAGCAGCTCCCGGACTAGCGGGTTAACAGATACGCAGTATTTT. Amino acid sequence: CASSSRTSGLTDTQYF.

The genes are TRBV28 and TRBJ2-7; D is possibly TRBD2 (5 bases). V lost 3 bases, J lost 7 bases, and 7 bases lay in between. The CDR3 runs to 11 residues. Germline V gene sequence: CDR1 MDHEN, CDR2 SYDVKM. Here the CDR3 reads CASSFTREQYF. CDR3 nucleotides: TGTGCCAGCAGTTTTACTAGGGAGCAGTACTTC. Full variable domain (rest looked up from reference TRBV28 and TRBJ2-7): DVKVTQSSRYLVKRTGEKVFLECVQDMDHENMFWYRQDPGLGLRLIYFSYDVKMKEKGDIPEGYSVSREKKERFSLILESASTNQTSMYLCASSFTREQYFGPGTRLTVT.

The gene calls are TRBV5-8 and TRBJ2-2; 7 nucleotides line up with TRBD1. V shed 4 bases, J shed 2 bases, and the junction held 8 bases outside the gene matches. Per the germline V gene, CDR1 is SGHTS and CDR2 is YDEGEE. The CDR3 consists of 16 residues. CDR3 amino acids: CASSRVGTANTGELFF. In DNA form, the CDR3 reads TGTGCCAGCAGCCGCGTCGGGACAGCAAACACCGGGGAGCTGTTTTTT.

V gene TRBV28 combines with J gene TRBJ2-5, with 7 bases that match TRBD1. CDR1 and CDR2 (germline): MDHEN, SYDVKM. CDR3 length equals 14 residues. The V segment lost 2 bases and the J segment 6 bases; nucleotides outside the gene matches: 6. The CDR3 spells CASSLRGGGKTQYF. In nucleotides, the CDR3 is TGTGCCAGCAGTTTAAGAGGGGGCGGAAAGACCCAGTACTTC.

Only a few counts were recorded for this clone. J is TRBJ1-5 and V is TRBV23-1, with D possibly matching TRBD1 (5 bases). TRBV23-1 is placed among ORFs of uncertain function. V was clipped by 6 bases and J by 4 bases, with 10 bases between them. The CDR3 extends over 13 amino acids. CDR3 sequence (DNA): TGCGCCAGCAGCGACTCAGGGAATCAGCCCCAGCATTTT. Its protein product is CASSDSGNQPQHF.

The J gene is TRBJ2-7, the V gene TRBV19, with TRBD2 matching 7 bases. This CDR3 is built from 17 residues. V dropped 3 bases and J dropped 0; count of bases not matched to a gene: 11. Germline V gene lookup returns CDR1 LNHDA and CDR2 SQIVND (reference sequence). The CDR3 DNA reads TGTGCCAGTAGTATTCAGTTCCCAAGGACTAGCTCCTACGAGCAGTACTTC. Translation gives CASSIQFPRTSSYEQYF.